The 4 T cell receptor beta chains reported below all come from one sample, sequenced in a study of T cell changes during pregnancy in multiple sclerosis. Method: immunoSEQ multiplex PCR; TCRdb's copy keeps in-frame clones and lacks some. The repertoire holds 65,000 to 75,000 clones, with roughly nine tenths as singletons. Sequencing used peripheral blood, obtained in the second trimester of pregnancy. The receptors here all came from a female donor with multiple sclerosis, enrolled in a pregnancy study.

The genes are TRBV5-1 and TRBJ2-7, with 13 bases lining up with TRBD2. The germline gives CDR1 SGHRS, CDR2 YFSETQ. This CDR3 region has 16 residues. Trimming cost V 0 bases and J 2 bases; bases outside gene matches: 2. The CDR3 protein is CASSLGTSGSAYEQYF. The CDR3 DNA reads as TGCGCCAGCAGCTTGGGGACTAGCGGGAGTGCCTACGAGCAGTACTTC.

The CDR3 DNA sequence: TGTGCCAGCAGCCAAGTCCTGATGACAGGCAGAAACACCATATATTTT. As protein: CASSQVLMTGRNTIYF. The chain couples TRBV14 to TRBJ1-3; tentative D call: TRBD1 (6 bases). This CDR3 region has 16 residues. Trimming shortened V by 1 base and J by 5 bases, and 15 bases separated the two germline ends. From germline, CDR1 is SGHDN and CDR2 FVKESK.

This clone has only a few counts. This chain's CDR3 is CASSPQRGLAGGPKETQYF. The DNA of the CDR3 is TGTGCCAGCAGCCCCCAAAGGGGGCTAGCGGGGGGGCCGAAGGAGACCCAGTACTTC. J is TRBJ2-5 and V is TRBV7-9; 12 bases match TRBD2. This CDR3 region has 19 residues. With V trimmed by 5 bases and J by 5 bases, 18 bases remained unmatched. CDR1 and CDR2 from the germline V gene are SEHNR and FQNEAQ (reference sequence).

The V gene is TRBV2, the J gene TRBJ1-3; D remains unclear. V lost 0 bases and J 0 bases, leaving 9 bases between the germline ends. The length of the CDR3 is 16 residues. Germline V gives CDR1 SNHLY, CDR2 FYNNEI. This chain's CDR3 is CASSEARKSSGNTIYF. The DNA for the CDR3 is TGTGCCAGCAGTGAAGCGCGAAAGAGCTCTGGAAACACCATATATTTT.